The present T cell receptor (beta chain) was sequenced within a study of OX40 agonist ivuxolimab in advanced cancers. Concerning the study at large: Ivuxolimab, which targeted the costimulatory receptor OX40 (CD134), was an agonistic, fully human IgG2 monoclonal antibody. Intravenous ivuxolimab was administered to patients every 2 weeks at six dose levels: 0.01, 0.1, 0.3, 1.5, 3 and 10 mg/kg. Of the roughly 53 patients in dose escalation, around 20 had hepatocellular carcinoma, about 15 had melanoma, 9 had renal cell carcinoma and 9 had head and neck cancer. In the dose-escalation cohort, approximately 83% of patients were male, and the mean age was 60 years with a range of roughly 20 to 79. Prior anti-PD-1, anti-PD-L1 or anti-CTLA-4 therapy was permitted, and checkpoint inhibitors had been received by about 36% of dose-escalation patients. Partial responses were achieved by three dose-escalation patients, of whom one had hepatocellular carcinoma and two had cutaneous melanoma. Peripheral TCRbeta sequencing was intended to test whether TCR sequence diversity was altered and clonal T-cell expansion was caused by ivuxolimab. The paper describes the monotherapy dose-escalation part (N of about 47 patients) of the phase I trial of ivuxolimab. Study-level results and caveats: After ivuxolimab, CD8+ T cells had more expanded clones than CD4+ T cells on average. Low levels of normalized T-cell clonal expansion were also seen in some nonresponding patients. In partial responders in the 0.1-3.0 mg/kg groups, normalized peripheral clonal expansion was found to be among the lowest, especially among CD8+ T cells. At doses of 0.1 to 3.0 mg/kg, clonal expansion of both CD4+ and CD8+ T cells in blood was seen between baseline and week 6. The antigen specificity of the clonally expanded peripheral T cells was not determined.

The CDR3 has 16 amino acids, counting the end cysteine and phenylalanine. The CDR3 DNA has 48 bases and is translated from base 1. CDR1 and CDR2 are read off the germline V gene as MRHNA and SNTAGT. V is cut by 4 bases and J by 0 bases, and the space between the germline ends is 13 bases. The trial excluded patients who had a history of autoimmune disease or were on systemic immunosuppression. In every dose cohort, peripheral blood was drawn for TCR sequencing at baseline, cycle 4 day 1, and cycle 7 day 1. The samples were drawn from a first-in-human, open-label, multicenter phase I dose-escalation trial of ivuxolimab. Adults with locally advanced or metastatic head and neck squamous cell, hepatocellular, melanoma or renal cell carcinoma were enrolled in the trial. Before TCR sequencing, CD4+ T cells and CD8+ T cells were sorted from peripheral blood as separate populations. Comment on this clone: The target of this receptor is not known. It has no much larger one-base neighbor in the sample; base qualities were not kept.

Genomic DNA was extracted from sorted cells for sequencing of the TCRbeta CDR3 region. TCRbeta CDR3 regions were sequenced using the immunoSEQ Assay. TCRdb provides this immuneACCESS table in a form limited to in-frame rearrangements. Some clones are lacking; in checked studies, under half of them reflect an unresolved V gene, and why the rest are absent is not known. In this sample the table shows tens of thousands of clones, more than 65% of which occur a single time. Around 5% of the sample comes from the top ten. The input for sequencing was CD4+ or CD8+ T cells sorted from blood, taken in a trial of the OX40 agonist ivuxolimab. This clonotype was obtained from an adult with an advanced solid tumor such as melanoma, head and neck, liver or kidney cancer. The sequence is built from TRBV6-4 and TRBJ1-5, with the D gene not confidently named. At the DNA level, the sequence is TGTGCCAGCAGTGTGGCGGGCCGTGATAGCAATCAGCCCCAGCATTTT. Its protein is CASSVAGRDSNQPQHF.